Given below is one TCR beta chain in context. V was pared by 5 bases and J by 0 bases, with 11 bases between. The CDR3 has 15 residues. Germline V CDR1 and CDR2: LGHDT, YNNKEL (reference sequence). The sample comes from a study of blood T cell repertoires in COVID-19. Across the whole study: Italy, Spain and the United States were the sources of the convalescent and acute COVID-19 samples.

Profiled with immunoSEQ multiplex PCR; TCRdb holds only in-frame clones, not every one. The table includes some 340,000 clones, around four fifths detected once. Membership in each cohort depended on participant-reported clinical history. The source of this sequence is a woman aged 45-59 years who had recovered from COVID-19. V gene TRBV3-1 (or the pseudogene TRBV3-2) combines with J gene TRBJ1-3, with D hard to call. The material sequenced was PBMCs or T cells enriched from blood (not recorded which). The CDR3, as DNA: TGTGCCAGCAGCGAAGTGCCGGGCTCTGGAAACACCATATATTTT. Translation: CASSEVPGSGNTIYF.